This T cell receptor (beta chain) emerged from a study of metastatic and nonmetastatic thyroid tumors. Study-level background: Across peripheral blood and tumor or nodule tissue samples taken from malignant and benign thyroid patients, the repertoires were compared with one another.

General study points: The study reportedly found significantly higher TCR beta diversity in malignant thyroid tumors than benign nodules, in blood and tumor.

This clone appeared many times. Its specificity is not known. How the authors handled the data: Clinicopathological groups of papillary thyroid cancer showed CDR3 differences that were used to build a distant-metastasis classifier. Via MiXCR, TCRdb re-called the PCR reads. The V and J calls come from TCRdb's annotation, not from the publication. In the table there are about 39,000 clones, approximately 19% of which are singletons. Thyroid surgery was performed in patients who had received no treatment beforehand. The V gene end was trimmed by 6 bases and the J gene end by 2 bases; junction bases not matched to a gene: 10. The CDR3 runs 16 residues.

The sequenced material came from blood. The sequence came from a female donor with papillary thyroid cancer or a benign thyroid nodule (not recorded which). Some clones in this sample may be carry-over from other donors' samples. The chain has TRBV12-3 or TRBV12-4 and TRBJ1-3; TRBD1 matches at 7 bases. CDR3 coding DNA: TGTGCCAGCAGGAAGGACAGGTTGATTACTGGAAACACCATATATTTT. Its protein product is CASRKDRLITGNTIYF.